These 17 T cell receptor beta chains came from one sample sequenced in a study of long-term antiretroviral therapy in people with HIV. Sequencing used immunoSEQ v3.0 at survey level. Assay used: immunoSEQ multiplex PCR; TCRdb lists only in-frame clones, some missing. The sample lists tens of thousands of clones; over 80% were seen once. The sequencing here drew on unsorted PBMCs, taken almost 2.9 years after starting antiretroviral therapy. These receptors were obtained from a man aged 25 to 40 with HIV.

This chain links TRBV11-1 with TRBJ2-1; D perhaps matches TRBD2 (7 bases). V lost 6 bases and J lost 4, with 16 bases in between. Germline V gene sequence: CDR1 SGHAT, CDR2 FQDESV (reference sequence). The CDR3 covers 15 residues. In nucleotides, the CDR3 is TGTGCCAGCAGTACCACCGGGGGGCTGTACAATGAGCAGTTCTTC. Translating it yields CASSTTGGLYNEQFF.

There are a few counts of this clone. The CDR3 sequence is CASSQGWNTEAFF. The CDR3 DNA reads TGTGCCAGCAGTCAGGGCTGGAACACTGAAGCTTTCTTT. The chain uses TRBV2 and TRBJ1-1; a weak D match, TRBD1 (5 bases). The germline CDR1 and CDR2 sequences are SNHLY and FYNNEI. Trimming stripped 5 bases from V and 1 base from J, with 8 bases between. The CDR3 loop spans 13 amino acids.

By share of the sample, this clone is medium-sized. V and J are TRBV19 and TRBJ1-1, with a tentative D call TRBD1 (6 bases). The germline V and J ends were trimmed by 6 bases and 11 bases, with 16 bases remaining between them. From germline, CDR1 is LNHDA and CDR2 SQIVND (reference sequence). The CDR3 extends over 12 amino acids. The CDR3: CASRRGGPVAFF. The CDR3 DNA reads as TGTGCCAGTAGGCGAGGGGGACCGGTTGCTTTCTTT.

The V gene is TRBV5-5, the J gene TRBJ1-1, with D unclear. V lost 0 bases and J 3 bases, leaving 6 bases between the germline ends. CDR1 is SGHKS, CDR2 YYEKEE, per germline (reference sequence). This CDR3 comprises 13 residues. The CDR3 DNA follows: TGTGCCAGCAGCTTGGGGACCGACACTGAAGCTTTCTTT. The encoded protein is CASSLGTDTEAFF.

The chain uses TRBV29-1 and TRBJ2-7, with 8 bases identical to TRBD1. Germline V CDR1 and CDR2: SQVTM, ANQGSEA. This CDR3 is built from 16 residues. V was pared by 7 bases and J by 3 bases, with 17 bases of the junction left unmatched. CDR3 sequence (DNA): TGCAGCGCTGAGGACAGGGCTCGTGCCCTTATCTACGAGCAGTACTTC. Translated: CSAEDRARALIYEQYF.

The V and J genes are TRBV7-8 and TRBJ2-2; D is uncertain. CDR1 and CDR2 (germline): SGHVS, FQNEAQ. V gave up 4 bases and J gave up 6 bases, with 18 bases separating them. CDR3 length: 16 amino acids. The CDR3 region has the DNA TGTGCCAGCAGCTCCGAAAGGGCCCTTCTTGCCGGGGAGCTGTTTTTT. Its translation: CASSSERALLAGELFF.

The chain links TRBV28 to TRBJ2-7; D not certain. The CDR3 has 14 residues. The germline V gene encodes CDR1 MDHEN and CDR2 SYDVKM. The V gene lost 8 bases and the J gene lost 0 bases, with 14 bases spanning the gap. CDR3 in DNA: TGTGCCAGCCGACATGAGGAGAGCTCCTACGAGCAGTACTTC. Translated: CASRHEESSYEQYF.

The V call is TRBV23-1, the J call TRBJ2-7; D possibly matches TRBD1 or TRBD2 (5 bases each). TRBV23-1 is an ORF, with its function uncertain. V lost 8 bases, J lost 5 bases, and 19 bases lay in between. This CDR3 has 14 amino acids. CDR3 DNA sequence: TGCGCCAGCTCCTCCCGGGACCATCGGGACGAGCAGTACTTC. Translation gives CASSSRDHRDEQYF.

The chain recombines TRBV4-2 with TRBJ2-5; 16 bases fit TRBD2. CDR1 is LGHNA, CDR2 YNFKEQ, per germline. V lost 3 bases and J lost 5; bases outside the gene matches: 6. This CDR3 contains 17 residues. The DNA for the CDR3 is TGTGCCAGCAGCCACGGGACTAGCGGGGGGGCCCAGGAGACCCAGTACTTC. The encoded protein is CASSHGTSGGAQETQYF.

This clone was recorded only once. CDR3 in amino acids: CASSPWGGSPVEQFF. The CDR3 bases are TGTGCCAGCAGCCCTTGGGGGGGATCCCCGGTTGAGCAGTTCTTC. The chain is built from TRBV7-2 and TRBJ2-1, with 7 bases that match TRBD2. CDR3 length equals 15 residues. Germline V gives CDR1 SGHTA, CDR2 FQGNSA. Trimming cost V 5 bases and J 9 bases; bases outside gene matches: 13.

This chain links TRBV2 with TRBJ1-5; 10 nucleotides align to TRBD1. Germline loops: CDR1 SNHLY, CDR2 FYNNEI. The CDR3 covers 14 residues. After removal of 6 bases from V and 8 bases from J, the junction contained 7 bases not matched to a gene. Here the CDR3 reads CASSGTGVLEPQHF. The CDR3 nucleotides are TGTGCCAGCAGCGGGACAGGGGTTCTAGAGCCCCAGCATTTT.

V usage is TRBV13 and J usage is TRBJ2-7; tentatively, D is TRBD1 (6 bases). CDR1 and CDR2 from the germline V gene are PRHDT and FYEKMQ (reference sequence). The ends were cut back, 3 bases at V and 5 bases at J, with 14 bases in the middle. This CDR3 region has 14 residues. Here the CDR3 reads CASSFTQGPDEQYF. In DNA, the CDR3 is TGTGCCAGCAGCTTTACACAGGGACCGGACGAGCAGTACTTC.

The rearrangement joins TRBV5-4 to TRBJ2-7; 16 nucleotides line up with TRBD2. J lost 5 bases, V lost 4 bases, and 6 bases had no gene match. The CDR3 spans 16 residues. The germline V gene has CDR1 SGHNT and CDR2 YYREEE (reference sequence). Written as DNA, the CDR3 is TGTGCCAGCAGCCCGGGGACTAGCGGGAGGGGCCACGAGCAGTACTTC. Amino acid sequence: CASSPGTSGRGHEQYF. Complete variable domain (other parts from reference TRBV5-4 and TRBJ2-7): ETGVTQSPTHLIKTRGQQVTLRCSSQSGHNTVSWYQQALGQGPQFIFQYYREEENGRGNFPPRFSGLQFPNYSSELNVNALELDDSALYLCASSPGTSGRGHEQYFGPGTRLTVT.

The genes are TRBV6-6 and TRBJ2-3; D ambiguous. The germline gives CDR1 MNHNY, CDR2 SVGAGI (reference sequence). Trimming removed 1 base from V and 1 base from J, with 6 bases in between. This CDR3 spans 14 amino acids. The chain's CDR3 is CASSYYIGTDTQYF. The CDR3 nucleotides are TGTGCCAGCAGTTACTACATAGGCACAGATACGCAGTATTTT.

The genes are TRBV19 and TRBJ1-1; no clear D. The ends were cut back, 6 bases at V and 0 bases at J, with 14 bases in the middle. The germline V gene encodes CDR1 LNHDA and CDR2 SQIVND (reference sequence). The CDR3 extends over 15 amino acids. The CDR3 coding sequence is TGTGCCAGTAGCCCTGGTCTGTTAATGAACACTGAAGCTTTCTTT. It encodes CASSPGLLMNTEAFF.

The chain couples TRBV21-1 to TRBJ1-5; the table assigns TRBD1, which was not confirmed against the DNA. TRBV21-1 is an annotated pseudogene. The CDR3 sequence is 16 residues long. For the CDR3, the DNA is TGTGCCAGCAGCAAAGTCCCAGGGGCTAGCAATCAGCCCCAGCATTTT. The encoded protein is CASSKVPGASNQPQHF.

This chain links TRBV6-5 with TRBJ2-3; the D gene is possibly TRBD1 (6 bases). The V gene lost 4 bases and the J gene lost 0 bases, with 14 bases spanning the gap. From germline, CDR1 is MNHEY and CDR2 SVGAGI. This CDR3 comprises 16 residues. DNA for the CDR3: TGTGCCAGCAGTTTCACAGGGATCTCTAGCACAGATACGCAGTATTTT. Protein sequence: CASSFTGISSTDTQYF.